Below, one TCR beta chain is given with its context. This clone's antigen is unknown. One base away there is no much larger clone; base qualities are not given. The CDR3 regions of human TCRbeta chains were subjected to immunosequencing. Regarding the original processing steps: Repertoire TCRs were checked for matches against a reference library of SARS-CoV-2-specific TCRs that had been generated using the MIRA antigen-specificity platform. Breadth was defined as the fraction of unique TCRs that were SARS-CoV-2-associated. Depth was defined as the fraction of total T cells that were SARS-CoV-2-associated. Using the MIRA data, each spike-specific TCR was assigned both to the spike region to which the TCR was reactive and to a CD4 or CD8 class. Log10-transformed breadth and depth values were compared by one-way ANOVA with Sidak's multiple comparisons tests. Imported from immuneACCESS, the table was reduced by TCRdb to in-frame sequences with V and J called. These copies leave out some clones; in studies compared against another copy, an unresolved V gene accounts for under half, and the cause of the remainder is not known. For V, J and clone size, that table is used; D and trimming come from the DNA. This sample has about 120,000 clones in its table, and just over 90% of those were observed once. The ten largest clones add up to more than 4.5% of the sample.

These data belong to a study of T cell responses to AZD1222 COVID-19 vaccine listed by TCRdb under 2021. In the study overall: TCR sequencing covered more than 230 trial participants: about 210 given two doses of AZD1222 and around 26 given two doses of MenACWY control vaccine. Enrollment into the trials was organized by age into subgroups of 18-55, 56-69 and 70-plus years, and those subgroups contained approximately 160, 26 and 62 TCR-sequenced participants, respectively.

The sample's time point label is to be understood as: about 28 days (+/-7) after the second vaccine dose. AZD1222 recipients given second doses at about 4 weeks or at about 12 weeks were pooled, since spike-specific TCR depth and breadth were not found to differ between the two schedules. Vaccinee samples were obtained from the UK trials COV001 and COV002, which included a single-blind randomized controlled phase 2/3 trial of AZD1222 (ChAdOx1 nCoV-19) in healthy adults. For TCRbeta chain sequencing, PBMC samples from trial participants were taken at day 0 and at day 28 after the second dose. The full study reports these points: A significant rise in spike-specific TCR breadth and depth was observed after two AZD1222 doses relative to day 0 and relative to MenACWY recipients. Conclusions about previously exposed vaccinees are limited because only 6 or 7 AZD1222 recipients were SARS-CoV-2 seropositive at baseline. Most participants were white British and females outnumbered males, and the authors suggested that clonal diversity may have been underestimated. Vaccine-associated CD4 TCRs spanned the whole spike protein, with dominant responses in regions 160-218 and 743-854. Because no day 14 peak-response samples were available, repertoires were characterized only after the peak T cell response. Epitopes outside the regions mutated in the B.1.351 and B.1.1.7 variants were reportedly recognized by nearly half of the unique spike-specific TCRs. The 56-69-year group was small, and its depth increase did not reach significance, likely because of low power.

From its cysteine to its phenylalanine, the CDR3 spans 15 amino acids. Only CDR3 DNA is held: 45 bases, read in frame from base 1. As encoded in the germline V gene, CDR1 is SGHTA while CDR2 is FQGNSA. Deletion took 1 base off V and 3 bases off J, with a span of 12 bases between the germline ends. The V and J segments used are TRBV7-2 and TRBJ1-1, with the D gene too uncertain to name. This clonotype originated in an adult who received the AZD1222 COVID-19 vaccine. Sequencing used peripheral blood, obtained 28 days after the second AZD1222 dose. The CDR3 sequence is CASSLVVGGHTEAFF. The sequenced DNA is TGTGCCAGCAGCTTAGTGGTGGGAGGGCACACTGAAGCTTTCTTT.